The clone carrying this TCR beta chain occurred once. Its antigen is undetermined. Germline is not matched at one junction end, which may reflect a read error. This record belongs to a study of blood T cells in healthy people across ages. In each sample, at least 6 million PBMCs were isolated. RNA extraction gave at least 5 micrograms of total RNA per sample. PCR was performed a second time for about 7 to 12 cycles using a sample-barcoded 5' primer and a J-beta primer mix. TCRdb reprocessed the 5' RACE reads via MiXCR and lists one record per CDR3 protein. The data contain over 450,000 distinct CDR3 sequences, under 30% of them singletons. The CDR3 totals 14 residues. The germline V gene encodes CDR1 DFQATT and CDR2 SNEGSKA (reference sequence). General observations from the study: Both naive CD4+ cell counts and diversity were greater in long-lived donors than in aged donors.

These data also formed part of another study, on T cells of mothers and their children. As that study records: The authors used all extracted RNA for cDNA synthesis, at approximately 1.4 ug per 15 ul.

The chain employs TRBV20-1 and TRBJ1-1; 7 nucleotides align to TRBD1. This TCR was recovered from a boy aged 5-17 years in good health. The sequenced sample consisted of blood. CDR3 loop: CSARGLQGNTEASF. The CDR3 bases are TGCAGTGCTAGAGGCCTACAGGGGAACACTGAAGCTTCCTTT.